A selection of T cell receptor beta chains follows, all from one sample in a study of T cell responses to AZD1222 COVID-19 vaccine. TCRdb keeps only in-frame clones here, not all; method: immunoSEQ multiplex PCR. The sample consists of fewer than 200,000 clones, around nine tenths of them appearing once. The material sequenced was peripheral blood, taken 28 days after the second AZD1222 dose. These receptors originate from an adult who received the AZD1222 COVID-19 vaccine. The conserved cysteine and the conserved F or W are not part of the CDR3 here.

j_call v_call cdr3_aa
TRBJ1-1 TRBV3-1/TRBV3-2 ASSRPQGTEAF
TRBJ2-3 TRBV3-1/TRBV3-2 ASSPGGLTADTQY
TRBJ2-1 TRBV5-4 ASSFRDEQF
TRBJ1-2 TRBV12-3/TRBV12-4 ASSRDVGYGYT
TRBJ2-3 TRBV4-3 ASSQDYTDTQY
TRBJ2-3 TRBV4-1 ASSQVEATSSTDTQY
TRBJ2-7 TRBV5-8 ASSLLTYREFHEQY
TRBJ1-5 TRBV2 ASGDFGNQPQH
TRBJ2-3 TRBV11-2 ATREWGASTDTQY
TRBJ2-1 TRBV7-9 ASSRWTSGALNEQF
TRBJ1-2 TRBV3-1/TRBV3-2 ASGKRGSGYGYT
TRBJ1-1 TRBV5-6 ASRSDRAGYTEAF
TRBJ1-2 TRBV7-9 ASSPGHNYGYT
TRBJ1-6 TRBV6-2/TRBV6-3 ASSYGSGGVH
TRBJ2-2 TRBV18 ASSPYGLAGGPIGELF
TRBJ1-4 TRBV3-1/TRBV3-2 ASSRAGLQGEKLF
TRBJ1-1 TRBV18 ASSVTGGWTEAF